This T cell receptor (beta chain) was identified during a study of blood T cells in healthy people across ages. Study conclusions and caveats: Older age coincided with a roughly linear decline in TCR beta diversity per million T cells.

It was with a sample-barcoded 5' primer and a J-beta primer mix that a second PCR of about 6 to 11 cycles was run. MiXCR was run by TCRdb on the 5' RACE reads, yielding one entry per CDR3 protein. Of under 800,000 distinct CDR3 sequences detected, roughly 47% appear once; the ten largest clones hold 20% to 25%. As to this clonotype: Its antigen remains unknown. A junction end diverges from the germline sequence, so it may reflect a read error.

The CDR3 runs 13 residues. The germline gives CDR1 MNHEY, CDR2 SVGEGT. This sequence joins TRBV6-2 or TRBV6-3 and TRBJ1-2; D remains unclear. What was sequenced was blood. The TCR was taken from a woman in her fifties or sixties in good health. In DNA, the CDR3 is TGTGCCAGCAGTGACTCGAGGCAGTATGGCTACACCTTC. Translation gives CASSDSRQYGYTF.